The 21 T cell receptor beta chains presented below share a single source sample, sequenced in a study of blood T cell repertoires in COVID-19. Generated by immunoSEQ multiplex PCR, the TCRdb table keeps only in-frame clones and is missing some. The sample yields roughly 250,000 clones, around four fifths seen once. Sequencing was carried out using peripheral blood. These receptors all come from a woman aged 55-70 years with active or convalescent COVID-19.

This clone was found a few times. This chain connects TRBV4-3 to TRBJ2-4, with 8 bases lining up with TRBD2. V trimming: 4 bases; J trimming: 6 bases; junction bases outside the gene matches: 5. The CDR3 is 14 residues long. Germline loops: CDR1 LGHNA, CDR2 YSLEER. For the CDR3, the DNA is TGCGCCAGCAGCCGACAACGGGGGGGAAACATTCAGTACTTC. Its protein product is CASSRQRGGNIQYF.

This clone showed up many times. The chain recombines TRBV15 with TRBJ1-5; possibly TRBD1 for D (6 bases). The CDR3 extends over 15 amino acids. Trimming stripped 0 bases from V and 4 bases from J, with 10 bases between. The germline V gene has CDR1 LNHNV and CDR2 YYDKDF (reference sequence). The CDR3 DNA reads TGTGCCACCAGCAGAGAGTACAGGGAGAATCAGCCCCAGCATTTT. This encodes CATSREYRENQPQHF.

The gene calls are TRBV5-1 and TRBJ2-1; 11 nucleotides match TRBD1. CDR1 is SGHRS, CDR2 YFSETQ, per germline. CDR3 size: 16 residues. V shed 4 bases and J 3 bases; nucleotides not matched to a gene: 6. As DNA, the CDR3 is TGCGCCAGCAGCATCTCCGGGACAGGGGGCTACAATGAGCAGTTCTTC. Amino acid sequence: CASSISGTGGYNEQFF.

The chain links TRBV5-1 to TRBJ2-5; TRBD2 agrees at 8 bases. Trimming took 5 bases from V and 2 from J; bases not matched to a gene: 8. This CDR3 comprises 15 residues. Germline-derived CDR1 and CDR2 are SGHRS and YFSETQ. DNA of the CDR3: TGCGCCAGCAGTCCCGGGACTAGGGGGCAAGAGACCCAGTACTTC. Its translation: CASSPGTRGQETQYF.

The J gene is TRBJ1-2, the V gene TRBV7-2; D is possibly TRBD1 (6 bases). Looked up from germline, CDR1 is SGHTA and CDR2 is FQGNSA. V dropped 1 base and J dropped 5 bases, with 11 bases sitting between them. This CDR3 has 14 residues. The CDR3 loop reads CASSLGRGPYGYTF. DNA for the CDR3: TGTGCCAGCAGCTTAGGCAGGGGACCATATGGCTACACCTTC.

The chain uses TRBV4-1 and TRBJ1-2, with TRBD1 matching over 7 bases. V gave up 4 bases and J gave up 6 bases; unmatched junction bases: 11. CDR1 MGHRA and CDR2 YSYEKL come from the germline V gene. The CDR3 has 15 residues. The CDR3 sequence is CASSPQTGSYNGYTF. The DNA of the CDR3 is TGCGCCAGCAGCCCCCAGACAGGGAGTTATAATGGCTACACCTTC.

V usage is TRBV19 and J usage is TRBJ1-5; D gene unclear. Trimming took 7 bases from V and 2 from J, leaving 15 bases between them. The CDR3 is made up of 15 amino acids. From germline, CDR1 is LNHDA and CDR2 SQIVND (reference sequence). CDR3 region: CASIPPGFGNQPQHF. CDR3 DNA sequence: TGTGCCAGTATCCCCCCCGGGTTTGGCAATCAGCCCCAGCATTTT.

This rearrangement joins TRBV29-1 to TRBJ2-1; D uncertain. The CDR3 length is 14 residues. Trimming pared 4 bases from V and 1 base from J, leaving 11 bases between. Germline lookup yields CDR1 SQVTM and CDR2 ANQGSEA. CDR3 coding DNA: TGCAGCGTTGTGATGGGCCAATCCTACAATGAGCAGTTCTTC. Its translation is CSVVMGQSYNEQFF.

The CDR3 sequence is CASSPGQSSYEQYF. CDR3 nucleotides: TGTGCCAGCAGCCCGGGACAGTCCTCCTACGAGCAGTACTTC. The chain is built from TRBV11-3 and TRBJ2-7; TRBD1 aligns across 7 bases. The CDR3 runs to 14 residues. The ends lost 5 bases at V and 0 bases at J; junction bases unmatched: 4. Germline V gene lookup returns CDR1 SGHNT and CDR2 YENEEA.

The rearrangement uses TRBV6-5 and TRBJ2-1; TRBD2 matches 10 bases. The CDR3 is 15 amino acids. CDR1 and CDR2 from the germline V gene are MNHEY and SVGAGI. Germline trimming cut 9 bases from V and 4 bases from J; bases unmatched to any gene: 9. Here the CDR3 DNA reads TGTGCCAGTTACAGATTTAGCGGGGGGTACAATGAGCAGTTCTTC. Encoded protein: CASYRFSGGYNEQFF.

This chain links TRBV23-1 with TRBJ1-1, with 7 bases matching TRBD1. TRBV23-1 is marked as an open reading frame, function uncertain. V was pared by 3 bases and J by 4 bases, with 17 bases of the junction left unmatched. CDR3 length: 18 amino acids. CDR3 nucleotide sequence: TGCGCCAGCAGTCAGCGAACCCCAAGGGGGCGAGATGGCACTGAAGCTTTCTTT. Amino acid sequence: CASSQRTPRGRDGTEAFF.

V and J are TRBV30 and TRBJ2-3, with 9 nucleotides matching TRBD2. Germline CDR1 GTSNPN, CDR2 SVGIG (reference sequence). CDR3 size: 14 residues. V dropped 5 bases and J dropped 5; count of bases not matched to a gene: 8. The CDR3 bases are TGTGCCTGGGATGCGGGGGGGCTTGAAGATACGCAGTATTTT. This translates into CAWDAGGLEDTQYF.

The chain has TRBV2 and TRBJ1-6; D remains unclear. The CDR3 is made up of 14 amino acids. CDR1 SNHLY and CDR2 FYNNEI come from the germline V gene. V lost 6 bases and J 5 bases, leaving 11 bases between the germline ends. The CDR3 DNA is TGTGCCAGCAGGGAGGGCCCTAATAATTCACCCCTCCACTTT. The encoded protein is CASREGPNNSPLHF. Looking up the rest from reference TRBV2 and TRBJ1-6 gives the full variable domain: EPEVTQTPSHQVTQMGQEVILRCVPISNHLYFYWYRQILGQKVEFLVSFYNNEISEKSEIFDDQFSVERPDGSNFTLKIRSTKLEDSAMYFCASREGPNNSPLHFGNGTRLTVT.

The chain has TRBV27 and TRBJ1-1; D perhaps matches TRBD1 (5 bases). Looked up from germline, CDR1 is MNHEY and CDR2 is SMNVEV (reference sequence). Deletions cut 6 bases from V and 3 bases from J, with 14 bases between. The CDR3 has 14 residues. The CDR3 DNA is TGTGCCAGCAGAAAGCAGGGCGTCGACACTGAAGCTTTCTTT. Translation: CASRKQGVDTEAFF.

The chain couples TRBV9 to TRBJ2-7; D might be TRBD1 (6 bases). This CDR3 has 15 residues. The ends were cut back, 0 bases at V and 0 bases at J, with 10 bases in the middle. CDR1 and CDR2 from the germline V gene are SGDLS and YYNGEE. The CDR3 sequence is CASSVEQGSSYEQYF. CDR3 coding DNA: TGTGCCAGCAGCGTAGAGCAGGGGAGCTCCTACGAGCAGTACTTC.

CDR3 in amino acids: CASSAPGTYNSPLHF. The CDR3 DNA sequence: TGTGCCAGTAGTGCCCCCGGGACCTATAATTCACCCCTCCACTTT. The J gene is TRBJ1-6, the V gene TRBV19; unclear D gene. Germline assignment: CDR1 LNHDA and CDR2 SQIVND (reference sequence). V was clipped by 5 bases and J by 2 bases, with 10 bases between them. The CDR3 contains 15 residues.

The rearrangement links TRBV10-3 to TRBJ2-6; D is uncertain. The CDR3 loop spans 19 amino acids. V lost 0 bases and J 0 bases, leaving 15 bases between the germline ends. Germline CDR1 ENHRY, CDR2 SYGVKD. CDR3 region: CAISESVGRPSSGANVLTF. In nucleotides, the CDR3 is TGTGCCATCAGTGAGTCAGTGGGCCGGCCAAGCTCTGGGGCCAACGTCCTGACTTTC.

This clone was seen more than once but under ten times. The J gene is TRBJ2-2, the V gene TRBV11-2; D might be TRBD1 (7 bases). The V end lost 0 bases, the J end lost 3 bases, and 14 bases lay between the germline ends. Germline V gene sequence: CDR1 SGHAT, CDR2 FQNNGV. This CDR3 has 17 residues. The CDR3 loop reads CASSLEGAGGYTGELFF. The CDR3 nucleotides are TGTGCCAGCAGCTTAGAGGGGGCAGGGGGGTACACCGGGGAGCTGTTTTTT.

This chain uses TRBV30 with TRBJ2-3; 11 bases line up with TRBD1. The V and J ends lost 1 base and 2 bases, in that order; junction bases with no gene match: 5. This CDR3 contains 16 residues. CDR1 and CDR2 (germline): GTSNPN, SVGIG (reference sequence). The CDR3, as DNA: TGTGCCTGGAGTGCGGGGACAGGGGGTCTCACAGATACGCAGTATTTT. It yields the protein CAWSAGTGGLTDTQYF.

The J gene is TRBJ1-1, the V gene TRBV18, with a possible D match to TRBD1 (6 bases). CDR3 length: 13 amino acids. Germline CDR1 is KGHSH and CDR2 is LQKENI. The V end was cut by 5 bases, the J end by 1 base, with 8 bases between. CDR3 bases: TGTGCCAGCTCATCGGGACAGAACACTGAAGCTTTCTTT. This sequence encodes CASSSGQNTEAFF.

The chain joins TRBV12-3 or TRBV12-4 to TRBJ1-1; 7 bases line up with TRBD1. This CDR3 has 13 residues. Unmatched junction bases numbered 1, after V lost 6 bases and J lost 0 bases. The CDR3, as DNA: TGTGCCAGCAGGGGACAGTTGAACACTGAAGCTTTCTTT. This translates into CASRGQLNTEAFF.